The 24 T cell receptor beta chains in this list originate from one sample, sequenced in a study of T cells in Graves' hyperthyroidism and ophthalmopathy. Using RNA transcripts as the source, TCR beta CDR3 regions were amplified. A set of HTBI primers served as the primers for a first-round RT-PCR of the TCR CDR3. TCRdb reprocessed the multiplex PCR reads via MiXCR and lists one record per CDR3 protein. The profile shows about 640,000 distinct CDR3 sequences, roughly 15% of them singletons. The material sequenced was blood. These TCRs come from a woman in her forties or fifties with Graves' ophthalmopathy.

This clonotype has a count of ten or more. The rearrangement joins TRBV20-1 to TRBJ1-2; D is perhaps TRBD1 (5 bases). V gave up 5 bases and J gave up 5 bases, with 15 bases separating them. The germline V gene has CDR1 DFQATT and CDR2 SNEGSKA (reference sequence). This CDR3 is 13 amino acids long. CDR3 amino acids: CSASDTNSYGYTF. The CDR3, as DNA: TGCAGTGCTTCGGACACCAACTCGTATGGCTACACCTTC.

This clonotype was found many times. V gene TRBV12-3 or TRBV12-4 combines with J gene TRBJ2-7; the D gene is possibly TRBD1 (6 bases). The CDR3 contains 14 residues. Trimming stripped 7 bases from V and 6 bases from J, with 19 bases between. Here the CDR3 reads CASTRAGAGLEQYF. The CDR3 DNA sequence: TGTGCCAGCACCAGGGCAGGGGCCGGACTCGAGCAGTACTTC.

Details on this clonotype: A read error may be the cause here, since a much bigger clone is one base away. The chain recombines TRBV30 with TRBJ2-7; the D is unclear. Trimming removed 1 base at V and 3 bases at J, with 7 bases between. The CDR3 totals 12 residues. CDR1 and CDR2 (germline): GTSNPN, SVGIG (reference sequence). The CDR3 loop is CAWSGADYEQYF. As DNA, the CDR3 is TGTGCCTGGAGTGGGGCGGACTACGAGCAGTACTTC.

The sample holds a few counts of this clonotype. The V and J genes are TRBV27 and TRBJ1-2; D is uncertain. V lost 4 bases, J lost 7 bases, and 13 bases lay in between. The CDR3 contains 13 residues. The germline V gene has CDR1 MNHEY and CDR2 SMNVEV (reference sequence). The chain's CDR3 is CASSWDRESGYTF. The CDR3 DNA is TGTGCCAGCAGTTGGGATAGGGAAAGTGGCTACACCTTC.

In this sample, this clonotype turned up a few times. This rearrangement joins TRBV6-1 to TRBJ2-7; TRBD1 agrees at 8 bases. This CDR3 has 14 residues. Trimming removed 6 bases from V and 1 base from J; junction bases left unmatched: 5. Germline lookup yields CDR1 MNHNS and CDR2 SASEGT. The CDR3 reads CASSRQGLSYEQYF. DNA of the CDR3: TGTGCCAGCAGCCGACAGGGGCTGTCCTACGAGCAGTACTTC.

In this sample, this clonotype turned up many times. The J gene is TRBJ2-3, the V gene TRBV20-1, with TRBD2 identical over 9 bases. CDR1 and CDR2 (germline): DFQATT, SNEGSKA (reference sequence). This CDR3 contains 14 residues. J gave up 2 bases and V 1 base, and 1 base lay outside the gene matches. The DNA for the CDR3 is TGCAGTGCTAGAGCTAGCGGGAACACAGATACGCAGTATTTT. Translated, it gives CSARASGNTDTQYF.

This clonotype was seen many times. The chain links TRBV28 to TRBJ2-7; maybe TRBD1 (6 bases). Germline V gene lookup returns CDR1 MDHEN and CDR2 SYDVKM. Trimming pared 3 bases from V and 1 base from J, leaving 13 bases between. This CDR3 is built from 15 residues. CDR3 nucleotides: TGTGCCAGCAGTTTTCTGGCAGGGGCGTCCTACGAGCAGTACTTC. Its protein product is CASSFLAGASYEQYF.

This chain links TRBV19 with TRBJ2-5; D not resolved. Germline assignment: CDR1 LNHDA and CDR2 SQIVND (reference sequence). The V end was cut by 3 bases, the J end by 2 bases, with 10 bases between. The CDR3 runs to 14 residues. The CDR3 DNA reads TGTGCCAGTAGTATGGTGCCGGAACAAGAGACCCAGTACTTC. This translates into CASSMVPEQETQYF.

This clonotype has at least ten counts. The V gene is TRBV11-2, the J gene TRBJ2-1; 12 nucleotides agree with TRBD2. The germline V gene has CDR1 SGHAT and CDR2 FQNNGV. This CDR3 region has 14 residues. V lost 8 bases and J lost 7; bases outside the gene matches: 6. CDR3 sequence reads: CASGKTSGGNEQFF. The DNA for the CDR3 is TGTGCCAGCGGCAAGACTAGCGGGGGAAATGAGCAGTTCTTC.

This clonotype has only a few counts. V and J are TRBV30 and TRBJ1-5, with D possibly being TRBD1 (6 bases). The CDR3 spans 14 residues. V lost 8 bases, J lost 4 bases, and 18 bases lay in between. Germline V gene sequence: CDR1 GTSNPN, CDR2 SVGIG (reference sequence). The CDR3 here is CATKGGPRNQPQHF. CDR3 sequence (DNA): TGTGCCACCAAAGGGGGGCCTAGAAATCAGCCCCAGCATTTT.

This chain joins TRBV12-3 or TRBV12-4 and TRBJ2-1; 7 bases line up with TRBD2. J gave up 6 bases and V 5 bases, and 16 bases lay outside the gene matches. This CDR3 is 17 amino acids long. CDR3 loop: CASSALWSSGPGNEQFF. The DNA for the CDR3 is TGTGCCAGCAGTGCCTTGTGGTCTAGCGGACCTGGCAATGAGCAGTTCTTC.

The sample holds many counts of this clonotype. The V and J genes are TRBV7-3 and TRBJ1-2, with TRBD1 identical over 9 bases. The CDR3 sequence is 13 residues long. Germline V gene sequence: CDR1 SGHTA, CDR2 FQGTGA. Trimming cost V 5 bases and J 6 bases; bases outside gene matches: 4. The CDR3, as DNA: TGTGCCAGCAGCCCCGGGACAGGGAATGGCTACACCTTC. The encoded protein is CASSPGTGNGYTF. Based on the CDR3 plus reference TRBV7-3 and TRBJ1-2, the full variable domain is GAGVSQTPSNKVTEKGKYVELRCDPISGHTALYWYRQSLGQGPEFLIYFQGTGAADDSGLPNDRFFAVRPEGSVSTLKIQRTERGDSAVYLCASSPGTGNGYTFGSGTRLTVV.

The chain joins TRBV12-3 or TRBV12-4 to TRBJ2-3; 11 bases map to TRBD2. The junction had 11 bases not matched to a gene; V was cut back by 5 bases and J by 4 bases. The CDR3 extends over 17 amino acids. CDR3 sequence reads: CASSPGASGRSADTQYF. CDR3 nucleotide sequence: TGTGCCAGCAGTCCCGGCGCTAGCGGGAGGTCGGCAGATACGCAGTATTTT.

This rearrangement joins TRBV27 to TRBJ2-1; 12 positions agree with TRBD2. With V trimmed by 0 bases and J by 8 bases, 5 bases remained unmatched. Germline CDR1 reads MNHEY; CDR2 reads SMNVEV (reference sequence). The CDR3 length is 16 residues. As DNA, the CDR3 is TGTGCCAGCAGTTTATCGAGACTAGCGGGAGCCCATGAGCAGTTCTTC. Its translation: CASSLSRLAGAHEQFF.

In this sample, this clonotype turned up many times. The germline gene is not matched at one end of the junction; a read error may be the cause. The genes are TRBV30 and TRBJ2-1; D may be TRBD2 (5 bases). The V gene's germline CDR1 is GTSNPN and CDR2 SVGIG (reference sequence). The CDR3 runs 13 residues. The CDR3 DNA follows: TGTGCCTGGAGTCCGACTAACTACAATGAGCAATTCTTC. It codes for CAWSPTNYNEQFF.

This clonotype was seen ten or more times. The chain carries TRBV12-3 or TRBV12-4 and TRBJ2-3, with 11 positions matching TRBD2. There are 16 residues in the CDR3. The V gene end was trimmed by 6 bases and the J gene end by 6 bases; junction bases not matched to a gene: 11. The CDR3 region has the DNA TGTGCCAGCAGCCTGTTGGGACTAGCGGCCTCGGATACGCAGTATTTT. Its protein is CASSLLGLAASDTQYF.

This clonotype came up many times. The CDR3, as DNA: TGTGCCAGCAGCTTACAACAGAGTGGCGAAAAACTGTTTTTT. The encoded protein is CASSLQQSGEKLFF. V and J are TRBV7-6 and TRBJ1-4, with no clear D. Trimming left V 2 bases short and J 8 bases short, with 12 bases between. From germline, CDR1 is SGHVS and CDR2 FNYEAQ. The CDR3 loop spans 14 amino acids. Based on the CDR3 plus reference TRBV7-6 and TRBJ1-4, the full variable domain is GAGVSQSPRYKVTKRGQDVALRCDPISGHVSLYWYRQALGQGPEFLTYFNYEAQQDKSGLPNDRFSAERPEGSISTLTIQRTEQRDSAMYRCASSLQQSGEKLFFGSGTQLSVL.

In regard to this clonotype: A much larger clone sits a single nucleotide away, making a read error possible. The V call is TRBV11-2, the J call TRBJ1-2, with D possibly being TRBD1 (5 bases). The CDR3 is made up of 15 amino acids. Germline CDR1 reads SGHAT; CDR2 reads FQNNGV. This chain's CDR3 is CASSLEERGPYGCTF. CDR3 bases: TGTGCCAGCAGCTTAGAGGAGAGGGGACCCTATGGCTGCACCTTC. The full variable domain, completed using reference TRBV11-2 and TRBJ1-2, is EAGVAQSPRYKIIEKRQSVAFWCNPISGHATLYWYQQILGQGPKLLIQFQNNGVVDDSQLPKDRFSAERLKGVDSTLKIQPAKLEDSAVYLCASSLEERGPYGCTFGSGTRLTVV.

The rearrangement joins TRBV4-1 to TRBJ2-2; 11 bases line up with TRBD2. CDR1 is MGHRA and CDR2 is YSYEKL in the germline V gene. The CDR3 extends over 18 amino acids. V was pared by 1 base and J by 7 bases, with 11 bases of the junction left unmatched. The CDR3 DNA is TGCGCCAGCAGCCAAGGTTTACAACTAGCGGGAGAGAGCGGGGAGCTGTTTTTT. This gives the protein CASSQGLQLAGESGELFF.

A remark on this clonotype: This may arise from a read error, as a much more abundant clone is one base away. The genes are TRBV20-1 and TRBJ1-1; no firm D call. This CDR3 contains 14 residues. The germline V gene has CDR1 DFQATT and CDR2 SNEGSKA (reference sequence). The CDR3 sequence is CRASLISGNTEAFF. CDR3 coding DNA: TGCAGAGCTAGCCTTATTTCAGGGAACACTGAAGCTTTCTTT.

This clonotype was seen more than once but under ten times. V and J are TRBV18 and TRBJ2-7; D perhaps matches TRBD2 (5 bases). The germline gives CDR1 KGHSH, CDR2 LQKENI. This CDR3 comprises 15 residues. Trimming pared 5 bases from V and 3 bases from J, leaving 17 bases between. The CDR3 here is CASSSYTGSGYEQYF. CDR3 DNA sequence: TGTGCCAGCTCATCATATACGGGGTCGGGCTACGAGCAGTACTTC. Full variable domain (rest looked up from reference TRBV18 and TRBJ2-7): NAGVMQNPRHLVRRRGQEARLRCSPMKGHSHVYWYRQLPEEGLKFMVYLQKENIIDESGMPKERFSAEFPKEGPSILRIQQVVRGDSAAYFCASSSYTGSGYEQYFGPGTRLTVT.

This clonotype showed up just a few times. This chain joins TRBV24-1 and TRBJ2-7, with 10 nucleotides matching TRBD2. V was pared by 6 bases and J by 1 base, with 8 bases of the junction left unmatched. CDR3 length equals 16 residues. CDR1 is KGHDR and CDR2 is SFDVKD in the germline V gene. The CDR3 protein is CATSLAGGPNSYEQYF. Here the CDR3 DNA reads TGTGCCACCAGTTTAGCGGGAGGCCCAAATTCCTACGAGCAGTACTTC.

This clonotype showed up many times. CDR3 coding DNA: TGCAGTGCTATACCCGGGACAGGGGGAGTGGGTGGTGAGCAGTTCTTC. Translating it yields CSAIPGTGGVGGEQFF. The rearrangement links TRBV20-1 to TRBJ2-1, with 11 bases that match TRBD1. The germline V gene has CDR1 DFQATT and CDR2 SNEGSKA (reference sequence). CDR3 length equals 16 residues. V gave up 4 bases and J gave up 9 bases; unmatched junction bases: 14.

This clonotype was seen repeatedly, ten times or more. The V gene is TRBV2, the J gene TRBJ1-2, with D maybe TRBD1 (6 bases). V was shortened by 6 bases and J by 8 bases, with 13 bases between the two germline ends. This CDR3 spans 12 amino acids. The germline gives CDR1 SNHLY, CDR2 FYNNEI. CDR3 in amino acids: CASRGDRRGYTF. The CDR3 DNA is TGTGCCAGCAGAGGCGACAGGCGCGGCTACACCTTC.